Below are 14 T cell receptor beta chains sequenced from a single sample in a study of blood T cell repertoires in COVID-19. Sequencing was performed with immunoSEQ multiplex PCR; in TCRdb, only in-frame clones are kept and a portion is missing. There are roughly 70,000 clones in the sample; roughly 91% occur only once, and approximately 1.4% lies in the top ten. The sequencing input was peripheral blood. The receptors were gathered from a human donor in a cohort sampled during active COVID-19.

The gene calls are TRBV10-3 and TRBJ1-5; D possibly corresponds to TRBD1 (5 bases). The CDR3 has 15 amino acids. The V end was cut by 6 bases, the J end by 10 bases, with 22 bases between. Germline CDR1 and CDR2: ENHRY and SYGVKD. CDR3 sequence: CAIRVGDGTGGPQHF. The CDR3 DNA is TGTGCCATCAGGGTTGGGGACGGCACGGGGGGACCCCAGCATTTT.

This chain's CDR3 is CASSRGQGTHYEQYF. In DNA, the CDR3 is TGCGCCAGCAGTCGAGGACAGGGGACCCACTACGAGCAGTACTTC. The chain couples TRBV23-1 to TRBJ2-7; TRBD1 matches 9 bases. TRBV23-1 is an ORF for which the function is uncertain. V trimming: 4 bases; J trimming: 3 bases; junction bases outside the gene matches: 7. The CDR3 totals 15 residues.

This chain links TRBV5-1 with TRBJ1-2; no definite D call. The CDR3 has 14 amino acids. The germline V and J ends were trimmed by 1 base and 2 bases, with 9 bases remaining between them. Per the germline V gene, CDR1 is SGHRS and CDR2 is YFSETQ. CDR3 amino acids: CASSLRGSNYGYTF. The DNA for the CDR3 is TGCGCCAGCAGCTTGCGGGGTTCCAACTATGGCTACACCTTC.

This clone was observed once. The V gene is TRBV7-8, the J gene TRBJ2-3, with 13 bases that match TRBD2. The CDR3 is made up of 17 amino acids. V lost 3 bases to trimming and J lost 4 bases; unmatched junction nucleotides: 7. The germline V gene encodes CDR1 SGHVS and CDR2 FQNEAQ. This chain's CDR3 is CASSFTGLAGLPDTQYF. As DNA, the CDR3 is TGTGCCAGCAGCTTCACGGGACTAGCGGGACTCCCAGATACGCAGTATTTT.

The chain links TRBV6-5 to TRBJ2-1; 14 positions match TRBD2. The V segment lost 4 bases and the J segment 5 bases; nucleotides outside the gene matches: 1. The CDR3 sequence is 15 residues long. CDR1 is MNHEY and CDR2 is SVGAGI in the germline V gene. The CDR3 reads CASSSGLAGDNEQFF. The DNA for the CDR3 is TGTGCCAGCAGTTCGGGACTAGCGGGAGACAATGAGCAGTTCTTC.

The CDR3 DNA reads TGCGCCAGCAGCTTGGCCTGGACTAGCGGGAACAATGAGCAGTTCTTC. Protein product: CASSLAWTSGNNEQFF. This chain uses TRBV5-1 with TRBJ2-1, with 12 positions matching TRBD2. This CDR3 is built from 16 residues. Trimming cost V 0 bases and J 5 bases; bases outside gene matches: 3. Germline CDR1 SGHRS, CDR2 YFSETQ.

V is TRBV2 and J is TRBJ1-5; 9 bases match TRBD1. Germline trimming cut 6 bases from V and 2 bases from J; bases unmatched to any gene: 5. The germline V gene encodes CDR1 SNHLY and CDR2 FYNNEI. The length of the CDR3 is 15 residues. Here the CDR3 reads CASRGRTGGNQPQHF. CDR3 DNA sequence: TGTGCCAGCAGAGGCCGGACAGGGGGCAATCAGCCCCAGCATTTT.

The CDR3 sequence: CASSGTGGAAEAFF. CDR3 sequence (DNA): TGTGCCAGTAGCGGGACAGGGGGCGCCGCTGAAGCTTTCTTT. The chain combines TRBV19 with TRBJ1-1; 12 bases fit TRBD1. The V segment lost 6 bases and the J segment 6 bases; nucleotides outside the gene matches: 5. CDR3 length: 14 residues. The germline V gene has CDR1 LNHDA and CDR2 SQIVND (reference sequence).

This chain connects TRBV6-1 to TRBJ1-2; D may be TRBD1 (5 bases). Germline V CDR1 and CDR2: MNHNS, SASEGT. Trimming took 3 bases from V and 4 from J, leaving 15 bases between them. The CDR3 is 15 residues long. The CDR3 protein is CASSEGQGVSYGYTF. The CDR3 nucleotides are TGTGCCAGCAGTGAGGGGCAAGGGGTTTCCTATGGCTACACCTTC.

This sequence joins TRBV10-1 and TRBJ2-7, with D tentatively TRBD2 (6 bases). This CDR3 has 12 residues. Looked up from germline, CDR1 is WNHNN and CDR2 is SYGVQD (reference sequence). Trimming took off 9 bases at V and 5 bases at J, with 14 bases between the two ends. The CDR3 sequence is CASPREPHEQYV. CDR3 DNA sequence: TGCGCCAGTCCCCGGGAGCCCCACGAGCAGTACGTC.

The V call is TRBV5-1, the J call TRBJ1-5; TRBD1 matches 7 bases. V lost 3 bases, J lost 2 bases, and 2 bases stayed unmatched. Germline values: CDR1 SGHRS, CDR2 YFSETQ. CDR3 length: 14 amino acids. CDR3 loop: CASSSGTGNQPQHF. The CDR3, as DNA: TGCGCCAGCAGCTCGGGGACAGGCAATCAGCCCCAGCATTTT.

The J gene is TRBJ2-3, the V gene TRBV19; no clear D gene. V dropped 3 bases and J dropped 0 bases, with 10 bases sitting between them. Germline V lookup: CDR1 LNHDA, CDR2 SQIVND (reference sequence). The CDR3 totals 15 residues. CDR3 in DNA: TGTGCCAGTAGTATGAGGTCTCCTAGCACAGATACGCAGTATTTT. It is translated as CASSMRSPSTDTQYF.

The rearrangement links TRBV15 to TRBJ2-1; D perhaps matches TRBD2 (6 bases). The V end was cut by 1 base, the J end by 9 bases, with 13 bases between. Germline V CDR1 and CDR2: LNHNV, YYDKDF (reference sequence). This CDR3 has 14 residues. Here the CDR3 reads CATSRGEVNSEQFF. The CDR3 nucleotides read TGTGCCACCAGCAGAGGGGAGGTAAACAGTGAGCAGTTCTTC.

The CDR3 nucleotides are TGTGCCAGCAGCTTTAGCAGCGAAATCCAAGAGACCCAGTACTTC. This translates into CASSFSSEIQETQYF. This sequence joins TRBV13 and TRBJ2-5; unclear D gene. V was shortened by 3 bases and J by 1 base, with 12 bases between the two germline ends. Germline V gene sequence: CDR1 PRHDT, CDR2 FYEKMQ (reference sequence). This CDR3 has 15 residues.